This passage covers 25 T cell receptor beta chains from one sample sequenced in a study of cytomegalovirus exposure and HLA in healthy donors. Sequencing was performed with immunoSEQ multiplex PCR; in TCRdb, only in-frame clones are kept and a portion is missing. The data contain some 290,000 clones, 70% to 90% of them singletons. The sample taken for sequencing was PBMCs. These receptors came from a man aged 25-45 years in good health and CMV-seronegative.

The J gene is TRBJ1-2, the V gene TRBV29-1; no definite D call. Germline V lookup: CDR1 SQVTM, CDR2 ANQGSEA. Trimming took off 3 bases at V and 3 bases at J, with 11 bases between the two ends. The CDR3 runs 13 residues. In DNA form, the CDR3 reads TGCAGCGTTGAGGAGGGCGGGGACTATGGCTACACCTTC. This translates into CSVEEGGDYGYTF.

The J gene is TRBJ1-3, the V gene TRBV9, with 7 bases identical to TRBD1. CDR1 is SGDLS, CDR2 YYNGEE, per germline. This CDR3 has 16 amino acids. Losses at the gene ends were 4 bases for V and 9 bases for J; bases not matched to a gene: 16. CDR3: CASSPDGTAVGGTIYF. The CDR3 nucleotides read TGTGCCAGCAGCCCCGATGGGACAGCAGTCGGAGGCACCATATATTTT.

The chain joins TRBV6-5 to TRBJ1-2; 9 bases fit TRBD1. CDR1 is MNHEY, CDR2 SVGAGI, per germline. The CDR3 totals 16 residues. V was clipped by 3 bases and J by 2 bases; unmatched bases: 7. The CDR3, as DNA: TGTGCCAGCAGTTATTACGGGACAGGGAAGAACTATGGCTACACCTTC. The encoded protein is CASSYYGTGKNYGYTF.

This chain uses TRBV7-9 with TRBJ2-2, with 7 bases aligning to TRBD2. Germline V gene lookup returns CDR1 SEHNR and CDR2 FQNEAQ (reference sequence). The ends lost 5 bases at V and 7 bases at J; junction bases unmatched: 4. This CDR3 has 13 residues. The CDR3 region has the DNA TGTGCCAGCAGCACTAGCGAGGTCGGGGAGCTGTTTTTT. This gives the protein CASSTSEVGELFF.

This sequence joins TRBV25-1 and TRBJ2-5; a possible D gene is TRBD1 (6 bases). This CDR3 has 13 amino acids. V was cut by 4 bases and J by 2 bases, with 8 bases left in between. The germline CDR1 and CDR2 sequences are MGHDK and SYGVNS. Written as DNA, the CDR3 is TGTGCCAGCAGTGCGGACAGTCAAGAGACCCAGTACTTC. Translating it yields CASSADSQETQYF.

The genes are TRBV12-5 and TRBJ2-7, with a possible D match to TRBD1 (5 bases). Germline CDR1 is LGHNT and CDR2 is FRNRAP. CDR3 size: 15 residues. V dropped 0 bases and J dropped 5 bases, with 14 bases sitting between them. The CDR3 sequence is CASGLVLAGPDEQYF. The CDR3 DNA is TGTGCTAGTGGTTTGGTTCTGGCAGGGCCGGACGAGCAGTACTTC.

V usage is TRBV11-2 and J usage is TRBJ1-6; TRBD1 aligns across 9 bases. V was pared by 4 bases and J by 6 bases, with 7 bases of the junction left unmatched. This CDR3 spans 16 amino acids. Germline loops: CDR1 SGHAT, CDR2 FQNNGV. CDR3 sequence (DNA): TGTGCCAGCAGCTCGTGGACAGGGGTACTTAATTCACCCCTCCACTTT. Amino acids: CASSSWTGVLNSPLHF. Filled out from reference TRBV11-2 and TRBJ1-6, the complete variable domain reads EAGVAQSPRYKIIEKRQSVAFWCNPISGHATLYWYQQILGQGPKLLIQFQNNGVVDDSQLPKDRFSAERLKGVDSTLKIQPAKLEDSAVYLCASSSWTGVLNSPLHFGNGTRLTVT.

The V and J genes are TRBV9 and TRBJ2-1; D perhaps matches TRBD2 (6 bases). CDR1 SGDLS and CDR2 YYNGEE come from the germline V gene. Trimming pared 0 bases from V and 9 bases from J, leaving 10 bases between. The CDR3 is made up of 13 amino acids. The CDR3 DNA reads TGTGCCAGCAGCGTAGTAGGAGGGACTGAGCAGTTCTTC. This sequence encodes CASSVVGGTEQFF.

The chain employs TRBV9 and TRBJ2-2, with 7 bases lining up with TRBD1. Germline CDR1 SGDLS, CDR2 YYNGEE. The V gene end was trimmed by 1 base and the J gene end by 3 bases; junction bases not matched to a gene: 3. The CDR3 contains 15 residues. The CDR3 DNA is TGTGCCAGCAGCGTAAGAGGGACAGACACCGGGGAGCTGTTTTTT. This gives the protein CASSVRGTDTGELFF.

This clone was detected a few times. The V gene is TRBV11-2, the J gene TRBJ1-6; no clear D gene. The ends were cut back, 4 bases at V and 8 bases at J, with 12 bases in the middle. Germline V lookup: CDR1 SGHAT, CDR2 FQNNGV. The CDR3 is 14 amino acids. CDR3 coding DNA: TGTGCCAGCAGCTCCAACATCAAAGATTCACCCCTCCACTTT. Translating gives CASSSNIKDSPLHF.

The chain uses TRBV21-1 and TRBJ1-2. TRBV21-1 counts as a pseudogene. The CDR3 sequence is 18 residues long. The CDR3 loop reads CASSKGSGEVIANYGYTF. For the CDR3, the DNA is TGTGCCAGCAGCAAAGGCAGCGGAGAAGTGATTGCTAACTATGGCTACACCTTC.

V usage is TRBV5-1 and J usage is TRBJ2-7; 9 bases agree with TRBD1. Looked up from germline, CDR1 is SGHRS and CDR2 is YFSETQ. With 2 bases clipped from V and 6 bases from J, the junction kept 6 bases outside the gene matches. This CDR3 spans 14 amino acids. The CDR3 DNA reads as TGCGCCAGCAGCTTAACAGGGGGCGCGTCCGAGCAGTACTTC. This translates into CASSLTGGASEQYF.

The count of this clone is one. The chain links TRBV6-5 to TRBJ2-3; D perhaps matches TRBD2 (6 bases). V was cut by 6 bases and J by 3 bases, with 16 bases left in between. This CDR3 is 15 amino acids long. Germline V gene lookup returns CDR1 MNHEY and CDR2 SVGAGI. CDR3 DNA sequence: TGTGCCAGCAGGACGGGACTGCGATTAACAGATACGCAGTATTTT. This gives the protein CASRTGLRLTDTQYF.

CDR3 DNA sequence: TGCAGCTCCGGACAGGGCACAGATACGCAGTATTTT. This sequence encodes CSSGQGTDTQYF. This chain joins TRBV29-1 and TRBJ2-3, with 7 bases aligning to TRBD1. This CDR3 region has 12 residues. Losses at the gene ends were 8 bases for V and 1 base for J; bases not matched to a gene: 3. CDR1 SQVTM and CDR2 ANQGSEA come from the germline V gene.

This rearrangement joins TRBV7-6 to TRBJ2-7; TRBD2 matches at 9 bases. Looked up from germline, CDR1 is SGHVS and CDR2 is FNYEAQ. Trimming took 1 base from V and 3 from J; bases not matched to a gene: 4. This CDR3 has 15 amino acids. The CDR3 region has the DNA TGTGCCAGCAGCTTAGGTAGCGGGGGCATCTACGAGCAGTACTTC. Amino acids: CASSLGSGGIYEQYF.

The chain links TRBV5-1 to TRBJ1-5; no firm D call. The germline V gene has CDR1 SGHRS and CDR2 YFSETQ. The ends were cut back, 1 base at V and 0 bases at J, with 8 bases in the middle. This CDR3 has 15 amino acids. The CDR3 sequence is CASSLLGDSNQPQHF. The CDR3 region has the DNA TGCGCCAGCAGCTTGTTAGGAGATAGCAATCAGCCCCAGCATTTT.

This chain connects TRBV11-3 to TRBJ2-2; D gene unclear. V lost 1 base and J 6 bases, leaving 12 bases between the germline ends. The CDR3 consists of 15 residues. Germline-derived CDR1 and CDR2 are SGHNT and YENEEA. The CDR3 DNA sequence: TGTGCCAGCAGCTTAGGTCATGAGGTCCCCGGGGAGCTGTTTTTT. It encodes CASSLGHEVPGELFF.

This sequence joins TRBV25-1 and TRBJ2-2; tentative D call: TRBD2 (5 bases). The CDR3 consists of 16 residues. Germline V gene data show CDR1 as MGHDK and CDR2 as SYGVNS. Trimming pared 5 bases from V and 0 bases from J, leaving 13 bases between. CDR3 sequence reads: CASSLHRGSNTGELFF. CDR3 nucleotides: TGTGCCAGCAGTCTCCATCGGGGATCGAACACCGGGGAGCTGTTTTTT.

J is TRBJ2-1 and V is TRBV6-5; the D gene is possibly TRBD1 (6 bases). This CDR3 comprises 16 residues. The V gene's germline CDR1 is MNHEY and CDR2 SVGAGI. The V and J ends lost 0 bases and 5 bases respectively, with 14 bases between them. CDR3 coding DNA: TGTGCCAGCAGTTACTCTCCGGGACCAGGGGACAATGAGCAGTTCTTC. It translates to CASSYSPGPGDNEQFF.

This chain joins TRBV4-1 and TRBJ2-5; the match to TRBD1 covers 8 bases. Germline V lookup: CDR1 MGHRA, CDR2 YSYEKL. Unmatched junction bases numbered 6, after V lost 1 base and J lost 5 bases. The CDR3 runs to 15 residues. The CDR3 sequence is CASSQAAGGRETQYF. For the CDR3, the DNA is TGCGCCAGCAGCCAAGCGGCAGGGGGCCGGGAGACCCAGTACTTC.

In its sample, this clone was seen once. This chain uses TRBV19 with TRBJ1-4, with D tentatively TRBD1 (6 bases). The CDR3 totals 15 residues. V was cut by 5 bases and J by 8 bases, with 18 bases left in between. Germline V lookup: CDR1 LNHDA, CDR2 SQIVND (reference sequence). The CDR3 nucleotides are TGTGCCAGTAGTGCCATTGTTGGCAGGGGCGAAAAACTGTTTTTT. Protein: CASSAIVGRGEKLFF.

The chain couples TRBV7-2 to TRBJ2-3; a weak D match, TRBD2 (6 bases). Trimming left V 2 bases short and J 4 bases short, with 13 bases between. The V gene's germline CDR1 is SGHTA and CDR2 FQGNSA. This CDR3 has 15 residues. DNA of the CDR3: TGTGCCAGCAGCTTAATAAGTAGCGGCCCAGATACGCAGTATTTT. It specifies CASSLISSGPDTQYF.

This rearrangement joins TRBV9 to TRBJ1-6; D remains unclear. This CDR3 comprises 15 residues. V lost 0 bases and J 7 bases, leaving 11 bases between the germline ends. Per germline, CDR1 SGDLS and CDR2 YYNGEE. In DNA, the CDR3 is TGTGCCAGCAGCGTAGACCACCGAGAAAATTCACCCCTCCACTTT. Protein product: CASSVDHRENSPLHF.

This clone has a single count. The chain combines TRBV7-9 with TRBJ1-2; D perhaps matches TRBD1 (6 bases). Germline values: CDR1 SEHNR, CDR2 FQNEAQ (reference sequence). The V gene lost 5 bases and the J gene lost 5 bases, with 21 bases spanning the gap. The CDR3 length is 16 residues. CDR3 coding DNA: TGTGCCAGCAGCCCACGGTGGGCAGGGGCCTTTTATGGCTACACCTTC. Encoded protein: CASSPRWAGAFYGYTF.

The J gene is TRBJ2-7, the V gene TRBV5-6; 9 bases align to TRBD1. Germline CDR1 is SGHDT and CDR2 is YYEEEE. Losses at the gene ends were 6 bases for V and 6 bases for J; bases not matched to a gene: 10. There are 14 residues in the CDR3. CDR3 sequence reads: CASNQGQGWSEQYF. The CDR3 region has the DNA TGTGCCAGCAACCAGGGACAGGGATGGTCCGAGCAGTACTTC.